A single sample is the source of the 18 T cell receptor beta chains below, sequenced in a study of blood T cell repertoires in COVID-19. Clones were sequenced by immunoSEQ multiplex PCR, and TCRdb holds only the in-frame ones, with some missing. The data contain about 150,000 clones, over 75% of them singletons. Sequenced input: peripheral blood. The receptor set was obtained from a woman in her forties or fifties with acute or convalescent COVID-19.

The chain couples TRBV23-1 to TRBJ1-1; 8 nucleotides line up with TRBD1. TRBV23-1 is marked as an open reading frame, function uncertain. The CDR3 runs 14 residues. J gave up 7 bases and V 2 bases, and 6 bases lay outside the gene matches. The CDR3 region is CASSQLQGEGEAFF. As DNA, the CDR3 is TGCGCCAGCAGTCAACTACAGGGGGAAGGTGAAGCTTTCTTT.

This chain links TRBV7-7 with TRBJ2-5; 8 positions match TRBD2. The CDR3 is made up of 15 amino acids. The germline CDR1 and CDR2 sequences are SSHAT and FNYEAQ (reference sequence). V shed 3 bases and J 1 base; nucleotides not matched to a gene: 4. CDR3 nucleotide sequence: TGTGCCAGCAGCTTGACGGGGGGGTTCCAAGAGACCCAGTACTTC. Amino acids: CASSLTGGFQETQYF.

This clone occurred once. This sequence joins TRBV19 and TRBJ1-2; TRBD1 agrees at 10 bases. There are 14 residues in the CDR3. V trimming: 4 bases; J trimming: 10 bases; junction bases outside the gene matches: 9. Germline CDR1 LNHDA, CDR2 SQIVND (reference sequence). DNA for the CDR3: TGTGCCAGTAGTACACCCGGGACAGGGGCTGACTACACCTTC. This sequence encodes CASSTPGTGADYTF.

The chain has TRBV4-3 and TRBJ2-2, with 7 bases matching TRBD1. The CDR3 contains 19 residues. CDR1 LGHNA and CDR2 YSLEER come from the germline V gene. The J segment lost 1 base and the V segment lost 3 bases, leaving 14 bases of the junction unmatched. This CDR3 reads CASSQYRDSVEKNTGELFF. The CDR3 DNA is TGCGCCAGCAGCCAGTACCGGGACAGCGTCGAAAAGAACACCGGGGAGCTGTTTTTT.

A word on this clone: It may be a read error: a sequence one base away is much more abundant. Within the sample, other DNA sequences also encode this same CDR3. The chain joins TRBV18 to TRBJ2-5; tentatively, D is TRBD1 (5 bases). The CDR3 sequence is 13 residues long. CDR1 is KGHSH and CDR2 is LQKENI in the germline V gene. Between the trimmed V and J ends, which lost 2 bases and 1 base, there was a span of 5 bases. The CDR3 region is CASSPDSQETQYF. The CDR3 DNA is TGTGCCAGCTCACCAGACAGCCAAGAGACCCAGTACTTC.

The rearrangement links TRBV7-2 to TRBJ2-1; D is possibly TRBD2 (5 bases). Trimming cost V 1 base and J 2 bases, with 6 bases left between them. Germline CDR1 is SGHTA and CDR2 is FQGNSA. This CDR3 contains 14 residues. The CDR3 coding sequence is TGTGCCAGCAGCTTAGACGGGGCCTACAATGAGCAGTTCTTC. Its protein product is CASSLDGAYNEQFF.

This chain links TRBV4-3 with TRBJ1-1; no clear D. The germline V and J ends were trimmed by 0 bases and 3 bases, with 5 bases remaining between them. The CDR3 is 13 amino acids. Germline assignment: CDR1 LGHNA and CDR2 YSLEER. The CDR3 bases are TGCGCCAGCAGCCAAGATCGAGACACTGAAGCTTTCTTT. It translates to CASSQDRDTEAFF.

The V and J genes are TRBV6-2 or TRBV6-3 and TRBJ1-1; D is unclear. This CDR3 contains 13 residues. Trimming took off 6 bases at V and 2 bases at J, with 10 bases between the two ends. Germline CDR1 is MNHEY and CDR2 is SVGEGT. The CDR3: CASSTEPNTEAFF. As DNA, the CDR3 is TGTGCCAGCAGCACCGAGCCCAACACTGAAGCTTTCTTT.

The chain is built from TRBV27 and TRBJ1-1; no reliable D call. The germline V gene has CDR1 MNHEY and CDR2 SMNVEV (reference sequence). The V and J ends lost 1 base and 3 bases respectively, with 12 bases between them. The CDR3 has 15 amino acids. DNA for the CDR3: TGTGCCAGCAGTTTATTGGCGGGCGGGGACACTGAAGCTTTCTTT. Translation gives CASSLLAGGDTEAFF.

J is TRBJ1-6 and V is TRBV19; TRBD1 agrees at 7 bases. CDR3 length equals 18 residues. V lost 7 bases to trimming and J lost 9 bases; unmatched junction nucleotides: 21. Germline CDR1 is LNHDA and CDR2 is SQIVND (reference sequence). The DNA of the CDR3 is TGTGCCAGTACTCCAGAAGGGGACAGATATATCCGCTCTTCACCCCTCCACTTT. The encoded protein is CASTPEGDRYIRSSPLHF.

This chain joins TRBV12-3 or TRBV12-4 and TRBJ1-2, with 9 bases aligning to TRBD1. The J segment lost 7 bases and the V segment lost 5 bases, leaving 2 bases of the junction unmatched. The length of the CDR3 is 12 residues. The CDR3 coding sequence is TGTGCCAGCAGTGGGACAGGGACTGGCTACACCTTC. Its protein is CASSGTGTGYTF.

The CDR3 spells CASSFGGNEQFF. DNA for the CDR3: TGTGCCAGCAGCTTCGGGGGCAATGAGCAGTTCTTC. V gene TRBV11-2 combines with J gene TRBJ2-1, with D possibly TRBD2 on 6 matching bases. The CDR3 sequence is 12 residues long. The germline V and J ends were trimmed by 3 bases and 6 bases, with 6 bases remaining between them. Germline CDR1 reads SGHAT; CDR2 reads FQNNGV. Looking up the rest from reference TRBV11-2 and TRBJ2-1 gives the full variable domain: EAGVAQSPRYKIIEKRQSVAFWCNPISGHATLYWYQQILGQGPKLLIQFQNNGVVDDSQLPKDRFSAERLKGVDSTLKIQPAKLEDSAVYLCASSFGGNEQFFGPGTRLTVL.

This rearrangement joins TRBV3-1 (or the pseudogene TRBV3-2) to TRBJ1-4; D possibly corresponds to TRBD1 (5 bases). The germline gives CDR1 LGHDT, CDR2 YNNKEL (reference sequence). V was shortened by 1 base and J by 7 bases, with 7 bases between the two germline ends. This CDR3 is built from 13 residues. Here the CDR3 reads CASSQVGGEKLFF. The CDR3 DNA reads TGTGCCAGCAGCCAAGTCGGGGGTGAAAAACTGTTTTTT.

The chain joins TRBV5-1 to TRBJ1-2, with a weak D call TRBD1 (5 bases). Germline V CDR1 and CDR2: SGHRS, YFSETQ. Trimming took off 1 base at V and 7 bases at J, with 11 bases between the two ends. The CDR3 length is 13 residues. The CDR3 is CASSLWVGGGYTF. The CDR3 region has the DNA TGCGCCAGCAGCTTGTGGGTCGGGGGTGGCTACACCTTC. Supplemented by reference TRBV5-1 and TRBJ1-2, the full variable domain reads KAGVTQTPRYLIKTRGQQVTLSCSPISGHRSVSWYQQTPGQGLQFLFEYFSETQRNKGNFPGRFSGRQFSNSRSEMNVSTLELGDSALYLCASSLWVGGGYTFGSGTRLTVV.

The genes are TRBV2 and TRBJ2-2; 7 nucleotides match TRBD2. V lost 6 bases, J lost 3 bases, and 10 bases stayed unmatched. The germline CDR1 and CDR2 sequences are SNHLY and FYNNEI. CDR3 length equals 16 residues. The CDR3 loop reads CASRGSGALDTGELFF. For the CDR3, the DNA is TGTGCCAGCAGAGGGAGCGGGGCGTTGGACACCGGGGAGCTGTTTTTT.

This chain joins TRBV19 and TRBJ1-5; no clear D. The V and J ends lost 1 base and 4 bases respectively, with 8 bases between them. The CDR3 is made up of 14 amino acids. Germline CDR1 and CDR2: LNHDA and SQIVND (reference sequence). The CDR3 spells CASSIGLLNQPQHF. CDR3 in DNA: TGTGCCAGTAGTATAGGACTGTTGAATCAGCCCCAGCATTTT. Full variable domain (outside the CDR3, taken from reference TRBV19 and TRBJ1-5): DGGITQSPKYLFRKEGQNVTLSCEQNLNHDAMYWYRQDPGQGLRLIYYSQIVNDFQKGDIAEGYSVSREKKESFPLTVTSAQKNPTAFYLCASSIGLLNQPQHFGDGTRLSIL.

This chain uses TRBV18 with TRBJ1-6, with D possibly matching TRBD1 (6 bases). Trimming cost V 4 bases and J 4 bases, with 11 bases left between them. Germline V CDR1 and CDR2: KGHSH, LQKENI. The CDR3 length is 15 residues. This CDR3 is CASSLGTPYNSPLHF. In nucleotides, the CDR3 is TGTGCCAGCTCACTCGGGACACCGTATAATTCACCCCTCCACTTT. Full variable domain (outside the CDR3, taken from reference TRBV18 and TRBJ1-6): NAGVMQNPRHLVRRRGQEARLRCSPMKGHSHVYWYRQLPEEGLKFMVYLQKENIIDESGMPKERFSAEFPKEGPSILRIQQVVRGDSAAYFCASSLGTPYNSPLHFGNGTRLTVT.

The CDR3 DNA reads as TGTGCCAGCAGCCGTCAGGGTGGGCAGAATGAGCAGTTCTTC. Its translation is CASSRQGGQNEQFF. V is TRBV3-1 (or the pseudogene TRBV3-2) and J is TRBJ2-1, with D possibly matching TRBD1 (5 bases). The CDR3 runs to 14 residues. The germline V and J ends were trimmed by 4 bases and 7 bases, with 14 bases remaining between them. From germline, CDR1 is LGHDT and CDR2 YNNKEL (reference sequence).